The rows below give T cell receptor beta chains drawn from one sample of a study of T cell responses to AZD1222 COVID-19 vaccine. TCRdb's copy holds only in-frame clones and misses some; the assay was immunoSEQ multiplex PCR. The table records about 150,000 clones, more than 90% of them present only once. The specimen was peripheral blood, collected 28 days after the second AZD1222 dose. The receptor source for this set is an adult who received the AZD1222 COVID-19 vaccine. Both conserved end residues are part of each CDR3. A D gene is named only where the DNA matches it firmly. Clone size appears in some rows only: once, few, many, or a class for an expanded clone.

d_gene	v_gene	j_gene	abundance	CDR3nt	CDR3aa
-	TRBV2	TRBJ2-1	-	TGTGCCAGCAGGTTGGATTACAACAATGAGCAGTTCTTC	CASRLDYNNEQFF
-	TRBV5-6	TRBJ2-7	-	TGTGCCAGCAGCTTGGGACAGAAGTACGAGCAGTACTTC	CASSLGQKYEQYF
-	TRBV2	TRBJ1-1	-	TGTGCCAGCAGTGAACATTCCTTGGGGGCTAACACTGAAGCTTTCTTT	CASSEHSLGANTEAFF
-	TRBV7-9	TRBJ2-1	-	TGTGCCAGCAGCTTAGTAACAGCCTACAATGAGCAGTTCTTC	CASSLVTAYNEQFF
-	TRBV5-4	TRBJ2-5	-	TGTGCCAGCAGCGAAGGACGTGTCCAAGAGACCCAGTACTTC	CASSEGRVQETQYF
-	TRBV12-3/TRBV12-4	TRBJ1-2	-	TGTGCCACCGGGGGTGGGATTGGTGGCTACACCTTC	CATGGGIGGYTF
-	TRBV28	TRBJ2-7	-	TGTGCCACCAAACGGACTCCCTACGAGCAGTACTTC	CATKRTPYEQYF
-	TRBV27	TRBJ2-1	-	TGTGCCAGCCCTCTTTTTACTTGCCGGGAGCCGAAAGGAGTTGGGCAGTTCTTC	CASPLFTCREPKGVGQFF
-	TRBV27	TRBJ2-7	-	TGTGCCAGCAGTGGAGGCGGCTACGAGCAGTACTTC	CASSGGGYEQYF
-	TRBV4-1	TRBJ2-1	-	TGCGCCAGCAGCCAAGTCGACCTAGTGTCTTACCATGAGCAGTTCTTC	CASSQVDLVSYHEQFF
-	TRBV6-5	TRBJ1-3	once	TGTGCCAGCAGTTACTCAGCCCGCTACCCTGGAAACACCATATATTTT	CASSYSARYPGNTIYF
-	TRBV3-1/TRBV3-2	TRBJ1-2	-	TGTGCCAGCAGCCAAGGGTCTGAGGACTATGGCTACACCTTC	CASSQGSEDYGYTF